Listed below are T cell receptor beta chains from one sample, sequenced in a study of blood T cell repertoires in COVID-19. Generated by immunoSEQ multiplex PCR, the TCRdb table keeps only in-frame clones and is missing some. The data show 200,000 to 250,000 clones, less than 90% seen once. The sample taken for sequencing was peripheral blood. The receptors derive from a man aged 35 to 55 with active or convalescent COVID-19. The CDR3 runs from the conserved cysteine through the conserved F or W. D genes are given only for firm matches. Some rows mark clone size as missing; the rest say once, few, many or name a class of expanded clone.

-	-	TRBJ2-7	TRBV5-1	CASSPRPTVDEQYF	TGCGCCAGCAGCCCGCGCCCGACAGTTGACGAGCAGTACTTC
-	TRBD1	TRBJ2-5	TRBV6-5	CASRGDSPQETQYF	TGTGCCAGCAGGGGGGACAGCCCCCAAGAGACCCAGTACTTC
-	TRBD1	TRBJ1-2	TRBV5-5	CASSLGTGTVSGYTF	TGTGCCAGCAGCTTGGGGACAGGGACGGTAAGCGGCTACACCTTC
once	-	TRBJ1-4	TRBV1	CTSSQEWGDEKLFF	TGCACCAGCAGCCAAGAGTGGGGGGATGAAAAACTGTTTTTT
-	-	TRBJ1-1	TRBV18	CASSPFRVPGSASSTEAFF	TGTGCCAGCTCGCCTTTTAGGGTCCCTGGGAGCGCCTCCTCCACTGAAGCTTTCTTT
many	TRBD1	TRBJ2-2	TRBV7-9	CASSSTSPTQGRSTGELFF	TGTGCCAGCAGCTCAACCTCCCCTACACAGGGGCGCTCCACCGGGGAGCTGTTTTTT
-	TRBD2	TRBJ2-3	TRBV13	CASSTIAGADTQYF	TGTGCCAGCAGCACGATAGCGGGAGCAGATACGCAGTATTTT
-	TRBD1	TRBJ1-2	TRBV7-9	CASSLERTGMRGYTF	TGTGCCAGCAGCTTAGAAAGGACAGGGATGCGGGGCTACACCTTC
-	-	TRBJ2-7	TRBV5-1	CASSLVGTTYYEQYF	TGCGCCAGCAGCTTGGTGGGGACAACGTACTACGAGCAGTACTTC
-	TRBD1	TRBJ1-1	TRBV28	CASSRDRGLEAFF	TGTGCCAGCAGTCGTGACAGGGGGCTTGAAGCTTTCTTT
-	-	TRBJ1-5	TRBV7-2	CASSPGGWVQPQHF	TGTGCCAGCAGCCCGGGGGGTTGGGTTCAGCCCCAGCATTTT
-	-	TRBJ2-7	TRBV9	CASSVEAFSYEQYF	TGTGCCAGCAGCGTAGAAGCGTTTTCCTACGAGCAGTACTTC
-	TRBD2	TRBJ2-1	TRBV13	CASSYSGEYNEQFF	TGTGCCAGCAGCTATAGCGGGGAATACAATGAGCAGTTCTTC
-	TRBD1	TRBJ2-5	TRBV28	CASSPHTISGTGVETQYF	TGTGCCAGCAGTCCCCACACCATCTCAGGGACAGGGGTGGAGACCCAGTACTTC
few	TRBD1	TRBJ1-1	TRBV27	CASSPYRDRLEAFF	TGTGCCAGCAGTCCATACAGGGACAGATTAGAAGCTTTCTTT
few	-	TRBJ1-1	TRBV28	CASSLHAGSEAFF	TGTGCCAGCAGTTTACACGCGGGATCCGAAGCTTTCTTT
-	TRBD1	TRBJ1-5	TRBV7-6	CASSLRGGAGNQPQHF	TGTGCCAGCAGCTTAAGAGGGGGCGCGGGCAATCAGCCCCAGCATTTT
-	-	TRBJ2-1	TRBV12-3/TRBV12-4	CASGSPGVNEQFF	TGTGCCAGCGGCTCCCCCGGGGTCAATGAGCAGTTCTTC
-	TRBD2	TRBJ2-1	TRBV9	CASSVEGSGGPSYNEQFF	TGTGCCAGCAGCGTAGAGGGTAGCGGGGGGCCTTCCTACAATGAGCAGTTCTTC
-	TRBD1	TRBJ1-2	TRBV29-1	CSVVDREHGYTF	TGCAGCGTAGTAGACAGGGAGCATGGCTACACCTTC
-	TRBD1	TRBJ1-5	TRBV7-3	CASSPGTGGGNQPQHF	TGTGCCAGCAGCCCCGGGACAGGGGGCGGCAATCAGCCCCAGCATTTT
-	-	TRBJ2-7	TRBV3-1/TRBV3-2	CASSQRQSYEQYF	TGTGCCAGCAGCCAGAGGCAGAGCTACGAGCAGTACTTC
-	-	TRBJ1-3	TRBV7-9	CASSSRSGNTIYF	TGTGCCAGCAGCTCCCGGTCTGGAAACACCATATATTTT
-	-	TRBJ2-1	TRBV7-3	CASSHGTMRGPSYNEQFF	TGTGCCAGCAGCCATGGGACTATGCGGGGGCCGTCCTACAATGAGCAGTTCTTC
-	TRBD1	TRBJ1-3	TRBV5-4	CASSVTGKAGNTIYF	TGTGCCAGCAGCGTGACAGGGAAGGCTGGAAACACCATATATTTT
few	TRBD1	TRBJ1-1	TRBV6-2/TRBV6-3	CASSKGTGTTEAFF	TGTGCCAGCAGCAAAGGGACAGGGACCACTGAAGCTTTCTTT
-	TRBD1	TRBJ2-6	TRBV27	CASSSLQGSGANVLTF	TGTGCCAGCAGTTCGCTACAGGGGTCCGGGGCCAACGTCCTGACTTTC
-	-	TRBJ1-6	TRBV28	CASSSWTASDNSPLHF	TGTGCCAGCAGTAGCTGGACAGCTAGTGACAATTCACCCCTCCACTTT